Reported below is one TCR beta chain. This entry comes from a study of blood T cell repertoires in COVID-19. Profiling relied on immunoSEQ multiplex PCR, and the TCRdb table lists in-frame clones only, not all of them. The data show about 74,000 clones, with approximately 84% seen just once and about a third held by the top ten. The sequencing input was peripheral blood. The receptor's source is a man aged 65 to 85 with acute or convalescent COVID-19.

CDR3 loop: CASRRRDRVYEQYF. For the CDR3, the DNA is TGTGCCAGCAGACGCCGGGACAGGGTCTACGAGCAGTACTTC. J is TRBJ2-7 and V is TRBV2, with 9 bases that match TRBD1. The V segment lost 6 bases and the J segment 3 bases; nucleotides outside the gene matches: 6. The V gene's germline CDR1 is SNHLY and CDR2 FYNNEI. CDR3 length equals 14 residues.